Shown below are 10 T cell receptor beta chains from a single sample sequenced in a study of human T cells and chemical hapten exposure. From the RACE reads, TCRdb called clonotypes with MiXCR, one entry per CDR3 protein. The sample records around 120,000 distinct CDR3 sequences, roughly an eighth being singletons. The sample's time point: patch test 1, 2 weeks after DPC sensitization. Indicated treatment: therapeutic diphenylcyclopropenone sensitization with weekly scalp DPC. The starting material was whole blood, obtained in connection with sensitization to the hapten diphenylcyclopropenone (DPC). The receptors here all came from a man aged 18 to 29 with alopecia areata. Some clones in this sample may be carry-over from other donors' samples.

The chain combines TRBV29-1 with TRBJ2-1; the D gene is possibly TRBD1 (6 bases). This CDR3 has 13 amino acids. Trimming shortened V by 4 bases and J by 5 bases, and 12 bases separated the two germline ends. Germline CDR1 SQVTM, CDR2 ANQGSEA. The CDR3 sequence is CSVGVDRNNEQFF. CDR3 in DNA: TGCAGCGTTGGCGTCGACAGGAACAATGAGCAGTTCTTC.

This clonotype was seen repeatedly, ten times or more. The chain carries TRBV11-2 and TRBJ2-7; tentative D call: TRBD1 (5 bases). This CDR3 spans 16 amino acids. The germline V and J ends were trimmed by 1 base and 3 bases, with 16 bases remaining between them. Germline V gene sequence: CDR1 SGHAT, CDR2 FQNNGV. CDR3 loop: CASSLGPDTTNYEQYF. The CDR3 DNA reads TGTGCCAGCAGCTTAGGCCCGGACACGACCAACTACGAGCAGTACTTC.

This clonotype was recorded a few times. The CDR3 coding sequence is TGTGCCAGCAGTGAAACAGGGGGCTCCTACAATGAGCAGTTCTTC. Translated, it gives CASSETGGSYNEQFF. The V call is TRBV25-1, the J call TRBJ2-1, with 8 bases aligning to TRBD1. V dropped 2 bases and J dropped 0; count of bases not matched to a gene: 0. The CDR3 length is 15 residues. Germline V gene data show CDR1 as MGHDK and CDR2 as SYGVNS.

The V gene is TRBV29-1, the J gene TRBJ2-1; D unclear. The CDR3 consists of 14 residues. The germline V gene encodes CDR1 SQVTM and CDR2 ANQGSEA. V dropped 2 bases and J dropped 0 bases, with 8 bases sitting between them. The DNA for the CDR3 is TGCAGCGTTGAAATGTCTAGCTCCTACAATGAGCAGTTCTTC. It specifies CSVEMSSSYNEQFF.

This rearrangement joins TRBV20-1 to TRBJ1-5; D is perhaps TRBD1 (5 bases). CDR1 is DFQATT and CDR2 is SNEGSKA in the germline V gene (reference sequence). The germline V and J ends were trimmed by 6 bases and 0 bases, with 9 bases remaining between them. The CDR3 totals 13 residues. The DNA of the CDR3 is TGCAGTGCACGGGGGTATAGCAATCAGCCCCAGCATTTT. This encodes CSARGYSNQPQHF.

There are a few counts of this clonotype. The CDR3 is CSVVGTGIYQPQHF. The DNA of the CDR3 is TGCAGCGTTGTGGGGACAGGGATTTATCAGCCCCAGCATTTT. The chain links TRBV29-1 to TRBJ1-5; 9 bases are a match to TRBD1. Germline trimming cut 4 bases from V and 5 bases from J; bases unmatched to any gene: 6. The CDR3 loop spans 14 amino acids. The germline gives CDR1 SQVTM, CDR2 ANQGSEA.

J is TRBJ1-2 and V is TRBV7-2; 7 nucleotides match TRBD1. The CDR3 is made up of 15 amino acids. The germline gives CDR1 SGHTA, CDR2 FQGNSA. Unmatched junction bases numbered 3, after V lost 1 base and J lost 1 base. CDR3 amino acids: CASSLVWDSNYGYTF. Written as DNA, the CDR3 is TGTGCCAGCAGCTTAGTGTGGGACAGTAACTATGGCTACACCTTC. Complete variable domain (other parts from reference TRBV7-2 and TRBJ1-2): GAGVSQSPSNKVTEKGKDVELRCDPISGHTALYWYRQSLGQGLEFLIYFQGNSAPDKSGLPSDRFSAERTGGSVSTLTIQRTQQEDSAVYLCASSLVWDSNYGYTFGSGTRLTVV.

This clonotype showed up just a few times. The chain couples TRBV6-2 or TRBV6-3 to TRBJ2-7; D unresolved. The CDR3 has 14 residues. The V gene's germline CDR1 is MNHEY and CDR2 SVGEGT. V was shortened by 4 bases and J by 3 bases, with 13 bases between the two germline ends. This chain's CDR3 is CASSSTSLVYEQYV. CDR3 coding DNA: TGTGCCAGCAGTTCCACTTCGCTGGTCTACGAGCAGTACGTC.

This sequence joins TRBV12-3 or TRBV12-4 and TRBJ2-3, with D tentatively TRBD2 (5 bases). The CDR3 length is 13 residues. V gave up 8 bases and J gave up 2 bases, with 11 bases separating them. CDR3 DNA: TGTGCCAGCTGCGGGCAACTCACAGATACGCAGTATTTT. It encodes CASCGQLTDTQYF.

In this sample, this clonotype turned up a few times. The CDR3 region has the DNA TGTGCCAGCTCACCATTGGACAGGGCTAACAATTCACCCCTCCACTTT. This encodes CASSPLDRANNSPLHF. The genes are TRBV18 and TRBJ1-6, with 8 bases fitting TRBD1. After removal of 2 bases from V and 7 bases from J, the junction contained 7 bases not matched to a gene. Germline V gene lookup returns CDR1 KGHSH and CDR2 LQKENI. The CDR3 has 16 amino acids.